What follows are 27 T cell receptor beta chains derived from one specimen sequenced in a study of blood T cell repertoires in COVID-19. Sequencing used immunoSEQ multiplex PCR; TCRdb keeps in-frame clones, though not all of them. Found here are 130,000 or so clones, 85% to 90% of them singletons; the top ten hold 7.5% to 8.5%. The sample comprised peripheral blood. These receptors all stem from a woman in her fifties or sixties with acute or convalescent COVID-19.

This clone was observed a few times. The rearrangement joins TRBV13 to TRBJ1-4, with 7 bases that match TRBD1. The V segment lost 5 bases and the J segment 5 bases; nucleotides outside the gene matches: 11. CDR3 length: 16 residues. CDR1 is PRHDT and CDR2 is FYEKMQ in the germline V gene (reference sequence). This CDR3 reads CASSKRRGQQNEKLFF. The CDR3 bases are TGTGCCAGCAGCAAAAGGAGGGGACAGCAGAATGAAAAACTGTTTTTT.

In its sample, this clone was seen a few times. The chain joins TRBV9 to TRBJ2-5; 7 nucleotides align to TRBD2. V lost 4 bases to trimming and J lost 4 bases; unmatched junction nucleotides: 7. The CDR3 consists of 14 residues. Per the germline V gene, CDR1 is SGDLS and CDR2 is YYNGEE. The CDR3 spells CASSHGGVRETQYF. The DNA for the CDR3 is TGTGCCAGCAGCCATGGGGGGGTACGAGAGACCCAGTACTTC. Using reference TRBV9 and TRBJ2-5 for the parts outside the CDR3, the full variable domain is DSGVTQTPKHLITATGQRVTLRCSPRSGDLSVYWYQQSLDQGLQFLIQYYNGEERAKGNILERFSAQQFPDLHSELNLSSLELGDSALYFCASSHGGVRETQYFGPGTRLLVL.

Only a few counts were recorded for this clone. The rearrangement uses TRBV4-3 and TRBJ2-7; 8 positions agree with TRBD1. The CDR3 covers 18 residues. The V gene's germline CDR1 is LGHNA and CDR2 YSLEER. V lost 4 bases and J lost 0; bases outside the gene matches: 14. CDR3 protein: CASSPRGRTGPSSYEQYF. The CDR3 coding sequence is TGCGCCAGCAGCCCGAGGGGAAGGACAGGGCCGAGCTCCTACGAGCAGTACTTC.

This clone was recorded at least ten times. This rearrangement joins TRBV27 to TRBJ1-2, with TRBD1 matching 9 bases. Germline CDR1 and CDR2: MNHEY and SMNVEV (reference sequence). This CDR3 comprises 18 residues. Trimming cost V 4 bases and J 8 bases; bases outside gene matches: 20. The CDR3 spells CASSSRQLRTGGDRGYTF. The CDR3 bases are TGTGCCAGCAGTTCCAGGCAACTACGTACAGGGGGCGATCGGGGCTACACCTTC.

The chain couples TRBV10-2 to TRBJ2-5; 8 bases are shared with TRBD1. The CDR3 sequence is 13 residues long. In germline, CDR1 is WSHSY, CDR2 SAAADI. V lost 6 bases to trimming and J lost 4 bases; unmatched junction nucleotides: 4. CDR3 in amino acids: CASRRTGRETQYF. In DNA form, the CDR3 reads TGCGCCAGCAGAAGGACAGGGCGAGAGACCCAGTACTTC.

The chain couples TRBV11-2 to TRBJ2-1; D is possibly TRBD2 (6 bases). The CDR3 is made up of 15 amino acids. V dropped 2 bases and J dropped 6 bases, with 14 bases sitting between them. Germline assignment: CDR1 SGHAT and CDR2 FQNNGV. CDR3 protein: CASSLQLARSNEQFF. DNA for the CDR3: TGTGCCAGCAGCTTACAACTAGCTAGGAGCAATGAGCAGTTCTTC.

The chain carries TRBV5-6 and TRBJ1-2; 10 nucleotides align to TRBD1. Per the germline V gene, CDR1 is SGHDT and CDR2 is YYEEEE. Trimming cost V 2 bases and J 5 bases; bases outside gene matches: 6. CDR3 size: 15 residues. CDR3 protein: CASSFRDRGEYGYTF. CDR3 in DNA: TGTGCCAGCAGCTTCCGGGACAGGGGTGAATATGGCTACACCTTC.

This clone has just a few counts. The chain recombines TRBV7-9 with TRBJ1-2; D is unclear. CDR1 and CDR2 (germline): SEHNR, FQNEAQ (reference sequence). The V end was cut by 3 bases, the J end by 5 bases, with 13 bases between. The CDR3 contains 14 residues. CDR3 sequence reads: CASSLAFRLYGYTF. For the CDR3, the DNA is TGTGCCAGCAGCTTGGCTTTCAGGTTATATGGCTACACCTTC.

V gene TRBV5-1 combines with J gene TRBJ2-1; D possibly corresponds to TRBD1 (8 bases). The V and J ends lost 2 bases and 8 bases respectively, with 14 bases between them. The length of the CDR3 is 14 residues. The germline V gene has CDR1 SGHRS and CDR2 YFSETQ. The CDR3 nucleotides read TGCGCCAGCAGCTTCAAACAGGGGGGGTATGAGCAGTTCTTC. Protein sequence: CASSFKQGGYEQFF.

In the case of this clone: This specimen includes other DNA sequences encoding the same CDR3. J is TRBJ2-7 and V is TRBV6-2 or TRBV6-3, with a possible D match to TRBD2 (5 bases). Germline CDR1 MNHEY, CDR2 SVGEGT. This CDR3 comprises 12 residues. Trimming shortened V by 5 bases and J by 3 bases, and 8 bases separated the two germline ends. The CDR3 DNA sequence: TGTGCCAGCAGTCTCACTAGCTACGAGCAGTACTTC. It encodes CASSLTSYEQYF.

The chain uses TRBV29-1 and TRBJ1-1, with D maybe TRBD1 (6 bases). CDR3 length: 12 amino acids. Germline V lookup: CDR1 SQVTM, CDR2 ANQGSEA. V lost 5 bases and J 2 bases, leaving 9 bases between the germline ends. CDR3 nucleotides: TGCAGCGTTAGACAGGCCAACACTGAAGCTTTCTTT. Translating gives CSVRQANTEAFF.

The chain links TRBV7-8 to TRBJ1-1; no reliable D call. CDR1 and CDR2 from the germline V gene are SGHVS and FQNEAQ. CDR3 length: 11 residues. Trimming left V 1 base short and J 9 bases short, with 6 bases between. CDR3 DNA sequence: TGTGCCAGCAGCTTAGACAGTAAAGCTTTCTTT. Its translation: CASSLDSKAFF.

This chain links TRBV28 with TRBJ2-7; D might be TRBD1 (6 bases). Trimming left V 2 bases short and J 1 base short, with 15 bases between. Germline V gene data show CDR1 as MDHEN and CDR2 as SYDVKM. This CDR3 region has 16 residues. CDR3 sequence: CASSLEQGRFSYEQYF. The CDR3 region has the DNA TGTGCCAGCAGTTTAGAACAGGGTAGGTTTTCCTACGAGCAGTACTTC.

V and J are TRBV28 and TRBJ1-6; weak D call: TRBD1 (6 bases). The CDR3 is made up of 16 amino acids. V shed 2 bases and J shed 7 bases, with 15 bases lying between them. Germline CDR1 and CDR2: MDHEN and SYDVKM. Written as DNA, the CDR3 is TGTGCCAGCAGTTTAGTGAGGGGGATTAGCAATTCACCCCTCCACTTT. This codes for CASSLVRGISNSPLHF.

The genes are TRBV7-8 and TRBJ1-2; D unclear. The CDR3 contains 14 residues. V dropped 0 bases and J dropped 2 bases, with 7 bases sitting between them. CDR1 and CDR2 (germline): SGHVS, FQNEAQ. CDR3 sequence: CASSLAQLNYGYTF. CDR3 DNA sequence: TGTGCCAGCAGCTTAGCCCAACTCAACTATGGCTACACCTTC. Using reference TRBV7-8 and TRBJ1-2 for the parts outside the CDR3, the full variable domain is GAGVSQSPRYKVAKRGQDVALRCDPISGHVSLFWYQQALGQGPEFLTYFQNEAQLDKSGLPSDRFFAERPEGSVSTLKIQRTQQEDSAVYLCASSLAQLNYGYTFGSGTRLTVV.

The DNA of the CDR3 is TGTGCCAGCTCACCTAGGACTAGCGGGGGGAACGCAGATACGCAGTATTTT. It specifies CASSPRTSGGNADTQYF. The V and J genes are TRBV18 and TRBJ2-3; 14 positions agree with TRBD2. The CDR3 loop spans 17 amino acids. Looked up from germline, CDR1 is KGHSH and CDR2 is LQKENI. Losses at the gene ends were 3 bases for V and 4 bases for J; bases not matched to a gene: 6. The full variable domain, in which reference TRBV18 and TRBJ2-3 provide the parts outside the CDR3, is NAGVMQNPRHLVRRRGQEARLRCSPMKGHSHVYWYRQLPEEGLKFMVYLQKENIIDESGMPKERFSAEFPKEGPSILRIQQVVRGDSAAYFCASSPRTSGGNADTQYFGPGTRLTVL.

This clone was seen more than once but under ten times. J is TRBJ2-7 and V is TRBV12-2; TRBD1, as called in the table, went unchecked against the DNA. TRBV12-2 is a documented pseudogene. CDR3 length: 15 amino acids. DNA of the CDR3: TGTGCAAGTCGCTTAGCGCAGGGTGAAGCCTACGAGCAGTACTTC. Translated, it gives CASRLAQGEAYEQYF.

The rearrangement links TRBV30 to TRBJ1-2; 7 nucleotides align to TRBD1. The germline V gene has CDR1 GTSNPN and CDR2 SVGIG (reference sequence). V gave up 0 bases and J gave up 4 bases; unmatched junction bases: 14. CDR3 length: 17 residues. In nucleotides, the CDR3 is TGTGCCTGGAGTGTAGGAGTCACAGGGGAAAGGAGCTATGGCTACACCTTC. This codes for CAWSVGVTGERSYGYTF.

In nucleotides, the CDR3 is TGTGCCAGCAGCGTCCATTCGTCTAGCGGGGGGAACTACGAGCAGTACTTC. Protein: CASSVHSSSGGNYEQYF. V gene TRBV9 combines with J gene TRBJ2-7; 11 bases match TRBD2. Germline CDR1 SGDLS, CDR2 YYNGEE. With V trimmed by 2 bases and J by 3 bases, 10 bases remained unmatched. The length of the CDR3 is 17 residues.

The chain employs TRBV5-6 and TRBJ2-1; a possible D gene is TRBD1 (5 bases). The CDR3 sequence is 15 residues long. Germline CDR1 is SGHDT and CDR2 is YYEEEE. V was clipped by 0 bases and J by 2 bases, with 9 bases between them. The CDR3 loop is CASSLGTGAYNEQFF. DNA of the CDR3: TGTGCCAGCAGCTTGGGAACAGGAGCCTACAATGAGCAGTTCTTC.

This clone came up a few times. The V gene is TRBV3-1 (or the pseudogene TRBV3-2), the J gene TRBJ1-5; maybe TRBD1 (5 bases). CDR3 length: 15 residues. In germline, CDR1 is LGHDT, CDR2 YNNKEL (reference sequence). Trimming took off 0 bases at V and 7 bases at J, with 13 bases between the two ends. The CDR3 here is CASSQDQVAGQPQHF. CDR3 DNA: TGTGCCAGCAGCCAAGATCAGGTTGCAGGGCAGCCCCAGCATTTT.

The V call is TRBV13, the J call TRBJ2-1, with 10 positions matching TRBD2. The CDR3 consists of 20 residues. V was clipped by 4 bases and J by 0 bases; unmatched bases: 15. Germline CDR1 and CDR2: PRHDT and FYEKMQ (reference sequence). CDR3 nucleotides: TGTGCCAGCAGCTCATTCTCGGGGCTAGCGGGGGAGAGCTCCTACAATGAGCAGTTCTTC. It encodes CASSSFSGLAGESSYNEQFF.

With respect to this clone: The same CDR3 also results from other DNA sequences found in this sample. The V and J genes are TRBV9 and TRBJ2-2; a possible D gene is TRBD1 (6 bases). From germline, CDR1 is SGDLS and CDR2 YYNGEE. This CDR3 is 14 amino acids long. The V end was cut by 2 bases, the J end by 1 base, with 6 bases between. In DNA form, the CDR3 reads TGTGCCAGCAGCGTGACAGGGAACACCGGGGAGCTGTTTTTT. Translation: CASSVTGNTGELFF.

The chain employs TRBV11-3 and TRBJ2-1; 8 bases are a match to TRBD2. After removal of 4 bases from V and 10 bases from J, the junction contained 9 bases not matched to a gene. Germline lookup yields CDR1 SGHNT and CDR2 YENEEA. CDR3 length: 14 residues. CDR3 sequence reads: CASSSPLAVEEQFF. CDR3 sequence (DNA): TGTGCCAGCAGCTCCCCACTAGCGGTCGAGGAGCAGTTCTTC.

The chain combines TRBV10-1 with TRBJ2-1; unclear D gene. V lost 6 bases and J 10 bases, leaving 13 bases between the germline ends. This CDR3 region has 12 residues. Per germline, CDR1 WNHNN and CDR2 SYGVQD (reference sequence). The CDR3 spells CASSDSLLEQFF. CDR3 nucleotide sequence: TGCGCCAGCAGCGATAGCTTATTGGAGCAGTTCTTC.

This clone has just one count. The chain has TRBV29-1 and TRBJ2-7, with 8 positions matching TRBD1. With 4 bases clipped from V and 3 bases from J, the junction kept 5 bases outside the gene matches. The CDR3 runs 13 residues. CDR1 SQVTM and CDR2 ANQGSEA come from the germline V gene. CDR3 sequence reads: CSVGTGRGYEQYF. CDR3 in DNA: TGCAGCGTTGGGACAGGGAGAGGCTACGAGCAGTACTTC.

This clone was seen only a few times. V gene TRBV5-1 combines with J gene TRBJ2-3, with 8 nucleotides matching TRBD2. The CDR3 sequence is 14 residues long. Germline V CDR1 and CDR2: SGHRS, YFSETQ. V lost 2 bases, J lost 1 base, and 0 bases stayed unmatched. CDR3 DNA sequence: TGCGCCAGCAGCTTTAGCGGGGGCACAGATACGCAGTATTTT. This gives the protein CASSFSGGTDTQYF.